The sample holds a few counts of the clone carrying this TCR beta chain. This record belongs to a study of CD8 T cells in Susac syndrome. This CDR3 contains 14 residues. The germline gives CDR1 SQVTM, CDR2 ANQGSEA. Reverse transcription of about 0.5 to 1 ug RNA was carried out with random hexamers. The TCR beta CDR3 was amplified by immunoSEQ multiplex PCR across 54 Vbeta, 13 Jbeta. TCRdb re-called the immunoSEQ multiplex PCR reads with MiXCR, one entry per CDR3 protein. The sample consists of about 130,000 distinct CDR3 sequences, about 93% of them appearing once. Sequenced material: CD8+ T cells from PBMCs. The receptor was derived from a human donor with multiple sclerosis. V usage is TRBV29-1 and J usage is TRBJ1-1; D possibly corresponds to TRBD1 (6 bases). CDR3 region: CSLFGGHGNTEAFF. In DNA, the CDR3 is TGCAGTCTTTTCGGGGGGCACGGGAACACTGAAGCTTTCTTT.